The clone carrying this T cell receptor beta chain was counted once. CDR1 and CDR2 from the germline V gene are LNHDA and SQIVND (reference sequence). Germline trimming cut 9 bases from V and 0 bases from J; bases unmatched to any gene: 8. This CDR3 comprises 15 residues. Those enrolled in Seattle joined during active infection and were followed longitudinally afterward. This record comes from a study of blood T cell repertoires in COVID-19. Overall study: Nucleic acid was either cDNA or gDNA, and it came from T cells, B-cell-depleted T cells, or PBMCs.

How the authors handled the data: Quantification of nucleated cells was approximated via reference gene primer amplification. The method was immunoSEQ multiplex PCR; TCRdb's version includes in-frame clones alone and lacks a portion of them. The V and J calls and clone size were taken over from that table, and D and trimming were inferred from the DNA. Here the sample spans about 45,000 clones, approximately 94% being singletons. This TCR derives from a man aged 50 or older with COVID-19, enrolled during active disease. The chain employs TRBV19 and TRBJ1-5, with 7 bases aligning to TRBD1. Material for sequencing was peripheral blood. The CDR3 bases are TGTGCCAGCAGAAATACAGGGGATAGCAATCAGCCCCAGCATTTT. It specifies CASRNTGDSNQPQHF.